This T cell receptor (beta chain) originates from a study of control samples from healthy donors and cancer patients. This CDR3 is built from 15 residues. Trimming cost V 2 bases and J 4 bases; bases outside gene matches: 3. The germline V gene has CDR1 SGHRS and CDR2 YFSETQ. Produced via immunoSEQ multiplex PCR; TCRdb's table is partial and in-frame only. The sample includes about 86,000 clones, around 94% of them seen just once. The TCR originated in a woman aged 18-29 years in good health. Source material: blood. The rearrangement joins TRBV5-1 to TRBJ2-1; 10 nucleotides align to TRBD2. The CDR3 DNA reads as TGCGCCAGCAGCTTAACTAGCGGGAAATACAATGAGCAGTTCTTC. Protein: CASSLTSGKYNEQFF.